This record looks at one T cell receptor beta chain sequence and its context. What it binds is not known. Germline values: CDR1 SGHAT, CDR2 FQNNGV. The CDR3 contains 14 residues. With 6 bases removed from V and 7 bases from J, the gap between germline ends came to 16 bases. The assay was immunoSEQ multiplex PCR, and TCRdb's table has in-frame clones only and misses some. In the table there are tens of thousands of clones, under 85% of which are singletons. The record originates from a study of radiotherapy plus CTLA-4 blockade in lung cancer. The study, taken as a whole, reports: After radiotherapy and ipilimumab, tumor-derived clones expanded in peripheral blood.

The chain combines TRBV11-2 with TRBJ1-5, with a weak D call TRBD1 (6 bases). The receptor was isolated from a human donor with non-small cell lung cancer that progressed on radiotherapy plus ipilimumab. This sample comprised peripheral blood, obtained from a patient treated with radiotherapy plus ipilimumab. The CDR3 reads CASRNYRVRQPQHF. The CDR3 region has the DNA TGTGCCAGCAGGAACTACAGGGTCCGACAGCCCCAGCATTTT.